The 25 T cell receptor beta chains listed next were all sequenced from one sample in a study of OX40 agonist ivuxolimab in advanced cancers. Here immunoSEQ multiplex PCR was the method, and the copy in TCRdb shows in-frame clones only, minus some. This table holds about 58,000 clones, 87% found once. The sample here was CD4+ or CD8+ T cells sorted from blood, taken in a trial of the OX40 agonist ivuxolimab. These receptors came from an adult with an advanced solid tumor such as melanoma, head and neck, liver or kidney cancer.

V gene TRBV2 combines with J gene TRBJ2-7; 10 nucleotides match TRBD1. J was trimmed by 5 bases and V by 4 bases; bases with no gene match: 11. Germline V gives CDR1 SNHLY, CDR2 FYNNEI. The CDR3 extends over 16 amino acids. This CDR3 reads CASSGDGTGDGHEQYF. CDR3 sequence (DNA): TGTGCCAGCAGTGGAGACGGGACAGGGGATGGGCACGAGCAGTACTTC.

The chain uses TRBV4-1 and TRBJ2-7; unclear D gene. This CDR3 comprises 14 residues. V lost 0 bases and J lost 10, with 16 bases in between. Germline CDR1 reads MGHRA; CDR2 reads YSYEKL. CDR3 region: CASSQDPGLTKQYF. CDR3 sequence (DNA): TGCGCCAGCAGCCAAGATCCCGGGCTTACGAAACAGTACTTC.

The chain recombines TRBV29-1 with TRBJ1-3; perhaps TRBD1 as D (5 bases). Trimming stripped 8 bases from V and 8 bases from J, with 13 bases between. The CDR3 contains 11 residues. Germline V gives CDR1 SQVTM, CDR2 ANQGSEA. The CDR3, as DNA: TGCAGCTATACCATAGGGGACACCATATATTTT. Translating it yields CSYTIGDTIYF.

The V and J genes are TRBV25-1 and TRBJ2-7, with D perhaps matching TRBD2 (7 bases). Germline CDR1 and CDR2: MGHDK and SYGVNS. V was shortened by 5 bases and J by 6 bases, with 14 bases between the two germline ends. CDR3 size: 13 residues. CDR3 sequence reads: CASSRGGQAEQYF. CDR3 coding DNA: TGTGCCAGCAGTAGGGGGGGCCAGGCCGAGCAGTACTTC.

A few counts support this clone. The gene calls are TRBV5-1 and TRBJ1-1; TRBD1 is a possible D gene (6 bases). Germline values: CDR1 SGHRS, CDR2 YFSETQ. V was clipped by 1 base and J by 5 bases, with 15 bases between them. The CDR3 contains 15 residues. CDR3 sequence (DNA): TGCGCCAGCAGCTTGAGTACGGGGGCCGGGACTGAAGCTTTCTTT. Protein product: CASSLSTGAGTEAFF.

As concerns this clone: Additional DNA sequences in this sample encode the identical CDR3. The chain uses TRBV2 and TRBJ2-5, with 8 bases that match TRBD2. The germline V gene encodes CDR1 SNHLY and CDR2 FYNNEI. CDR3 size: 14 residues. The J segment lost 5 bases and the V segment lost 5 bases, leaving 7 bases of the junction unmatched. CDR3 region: CASSPGTRGETQYF. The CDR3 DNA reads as TGTGCCAGCAGTCCCGGGACTAGGGGGGAGACCCAGTACTTC.

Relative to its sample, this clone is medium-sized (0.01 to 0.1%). The CDR3, as DNA: TGTGCCAGTTCCCGTGGCACCACCTACGAGCAGTACTTC. Its translation: CASSRGTTYEQYF. The J gene is TRBJ2-7, the V gene TRBV19, with D unclear. Trimming shortened V by 8 bases and J by 2 bases, and 13 bases separated the two germline ends. The CDR3 is made up of 13 amino acids. Germline CDR1 and CDR2: LNHDA and SQIVND (reference sequence).

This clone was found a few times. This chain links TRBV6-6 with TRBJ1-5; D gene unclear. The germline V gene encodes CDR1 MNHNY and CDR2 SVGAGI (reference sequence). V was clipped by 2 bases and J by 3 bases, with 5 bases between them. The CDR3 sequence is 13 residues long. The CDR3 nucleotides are TGTGCCAGCAGTTACGGGGACAATCAGCCCCAGCATTTT. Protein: CASSYGDNQPQHF.

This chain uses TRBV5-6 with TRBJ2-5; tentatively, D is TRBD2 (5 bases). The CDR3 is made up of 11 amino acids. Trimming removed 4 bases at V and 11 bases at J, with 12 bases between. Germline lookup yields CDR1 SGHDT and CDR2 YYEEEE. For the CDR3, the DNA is TGTGCCAGCAGCGTCGACGGGGTGCAGTACTTC. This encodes CASSVDGVQYF.

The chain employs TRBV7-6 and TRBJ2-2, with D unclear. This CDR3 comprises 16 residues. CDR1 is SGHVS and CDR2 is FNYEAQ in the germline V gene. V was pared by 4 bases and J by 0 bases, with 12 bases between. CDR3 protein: CASSSVALANTGELFF. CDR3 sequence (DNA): TGTGCCAGCAGCTCAGTCGCATTGGCGAACACCGGGGAGCTGTTTTTT. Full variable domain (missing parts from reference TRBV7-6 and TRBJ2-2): GAGVSQSPRYKVTKRGQDVALRCDPISGHVSLYWYRQALGQGPEFLTYFNYEAQQDKSGLPNDRFSAERPEGSISTLTIQRTEQRDSAMYRCASSSVALANTGELFFGEGSRLTVL.

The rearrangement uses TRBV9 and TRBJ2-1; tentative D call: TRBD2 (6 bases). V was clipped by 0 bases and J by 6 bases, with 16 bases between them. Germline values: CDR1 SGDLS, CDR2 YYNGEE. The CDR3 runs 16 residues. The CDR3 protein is CASSVDLREALNEQFF. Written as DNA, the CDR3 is TGTGCCAGCAGCGTAGACCTTAGGGAGGCCCTCAATGAGCAGTTCTTC.

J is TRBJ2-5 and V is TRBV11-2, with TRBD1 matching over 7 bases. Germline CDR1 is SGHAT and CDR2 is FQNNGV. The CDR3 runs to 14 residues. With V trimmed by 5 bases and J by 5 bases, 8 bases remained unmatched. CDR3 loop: CASSPGQFTETQYF. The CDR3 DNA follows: TGTGCCAGCAGCCCGGGACAGTTTACGGAGACCCAGTACTTC.

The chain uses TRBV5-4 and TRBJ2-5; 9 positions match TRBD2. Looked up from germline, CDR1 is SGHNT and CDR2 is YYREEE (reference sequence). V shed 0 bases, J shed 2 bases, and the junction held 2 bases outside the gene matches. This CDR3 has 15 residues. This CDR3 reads CASSLGLAEQETQYF. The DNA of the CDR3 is TGTGCCAGCAGCTTGGGACTAGCGGAGCAAGAGACCCAGTACTTC.

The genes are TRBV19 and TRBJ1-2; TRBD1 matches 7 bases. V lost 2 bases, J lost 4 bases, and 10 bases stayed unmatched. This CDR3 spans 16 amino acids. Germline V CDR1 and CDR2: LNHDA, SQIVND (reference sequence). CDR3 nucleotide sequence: TGTGCCAGTAGTATAAATTCAGGACAGGTTGGCTATGGCTACACCTTC. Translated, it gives CASSINSGQVGYGYTF.

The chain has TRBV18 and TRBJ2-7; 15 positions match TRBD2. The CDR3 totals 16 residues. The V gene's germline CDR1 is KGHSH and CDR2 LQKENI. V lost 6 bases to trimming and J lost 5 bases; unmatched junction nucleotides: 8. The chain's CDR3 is CASSQGLAGGLDEQYF. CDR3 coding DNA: TGTGCCAGCTCGCAGGGACTAGCGGGAGGCCTCGACGAGCAGTACTTC.

The CDR3 sequence is CASSKNENTEAFF. The CDR3 DNA reads TGTGCCAGCAGCAAAAACGAGAACACTGAAGCTTTCTTT. The V call is TRBV7-3, the J call TRBJ1-1; D is unclear. Trimming took 5 bases from V and 1 from J, leaving 8 bases between them. The CDR3 sequence is 13 residues long. Germline loops: CDR1 SGHTA, CDR2 FQGTGA. The whole variable domain, remainder taken from reference TRBV7-3 and TRBJ1-1, is GAGVSQTPSNKVTEKGKYVELRCDPISGHTALYWYRQSLGQGPEFLIYFQGTGAADDSGLPNDRFFAVRPEGSVSTLKIQRTERGDSAVYLCASSKNENTEAFFGQGTRLTVV.

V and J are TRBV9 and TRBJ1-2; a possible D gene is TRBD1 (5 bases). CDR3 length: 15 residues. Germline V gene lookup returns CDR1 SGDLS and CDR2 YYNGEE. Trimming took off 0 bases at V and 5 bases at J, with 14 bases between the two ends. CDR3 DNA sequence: TGTGCCAGCAGCGTAGCTAGCGGTCAGGGATATGGCTACACCTTC. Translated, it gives CASSVASGQGYGYTF.

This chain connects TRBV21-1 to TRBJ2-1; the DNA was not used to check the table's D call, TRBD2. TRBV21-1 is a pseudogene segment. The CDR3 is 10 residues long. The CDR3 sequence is CASSSNEQFF. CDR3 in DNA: TGTGCCAGCAGTTCGAATGAGCAGTTCTTC.

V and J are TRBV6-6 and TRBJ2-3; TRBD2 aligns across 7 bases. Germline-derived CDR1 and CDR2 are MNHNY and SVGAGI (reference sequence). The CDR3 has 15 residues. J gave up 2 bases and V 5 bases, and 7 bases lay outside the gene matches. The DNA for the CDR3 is TGTGCCAGCAGTCACCCGGGACTATACACAGATACGCAGTATTTT. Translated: CASSHPGLYTDTQYF.

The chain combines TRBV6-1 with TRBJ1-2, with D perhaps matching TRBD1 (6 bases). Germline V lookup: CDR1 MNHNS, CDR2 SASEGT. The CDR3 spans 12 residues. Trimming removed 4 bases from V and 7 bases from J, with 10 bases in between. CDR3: CASSVRGGGYTF. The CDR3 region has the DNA TGTGCCAGCAGTGTCAGGGGAGGTGGCTACACCTTC.

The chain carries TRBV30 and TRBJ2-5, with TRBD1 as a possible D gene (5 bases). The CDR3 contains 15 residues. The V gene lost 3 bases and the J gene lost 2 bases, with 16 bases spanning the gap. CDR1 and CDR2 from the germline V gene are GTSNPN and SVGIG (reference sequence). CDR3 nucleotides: TGTGCCTGGAGATGGGCCAAGACAGCGCAAGAGACCCAGTACTTC. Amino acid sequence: CAWRWAKTAQETQYF.

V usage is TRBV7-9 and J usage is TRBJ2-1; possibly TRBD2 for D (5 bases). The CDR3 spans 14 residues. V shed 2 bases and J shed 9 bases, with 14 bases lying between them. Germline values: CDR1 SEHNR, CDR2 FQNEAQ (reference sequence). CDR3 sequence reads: CASSLLKGGGEQFF. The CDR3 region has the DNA TGTGCCAGCAGCTTACTAAAGGGCGGAGGTGAGCAGTTCTTC.

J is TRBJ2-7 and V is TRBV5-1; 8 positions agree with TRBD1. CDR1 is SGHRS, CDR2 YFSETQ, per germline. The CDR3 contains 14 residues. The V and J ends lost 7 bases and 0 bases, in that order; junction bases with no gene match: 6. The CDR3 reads CASARTGSSYEQYF. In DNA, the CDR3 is TGCGCCAGCGCCCGGACAGGGAGCTCCTACGAGCAGTACTTC.

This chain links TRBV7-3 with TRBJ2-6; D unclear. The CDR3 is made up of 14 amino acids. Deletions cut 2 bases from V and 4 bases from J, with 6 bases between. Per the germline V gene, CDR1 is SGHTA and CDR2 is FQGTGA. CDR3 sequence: CASSLGAGANVLTF. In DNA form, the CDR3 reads TGTGCCAGCAGCTTAGGTGCAGGGGCCAACGTCCTGACTTTC.

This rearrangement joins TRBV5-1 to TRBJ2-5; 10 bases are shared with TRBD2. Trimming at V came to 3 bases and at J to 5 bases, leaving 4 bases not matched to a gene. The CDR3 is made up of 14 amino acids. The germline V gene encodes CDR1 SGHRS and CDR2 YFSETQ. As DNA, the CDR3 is TGCGCCAGCAGCTCTAGCGGGAGTTTCGAGACCCAGTACTTC. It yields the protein CASSSSGSFETQYF.